These 30 T cell receptor beta chains were all obtained from the same sample, sequenced in a study of shared clonotypes between healthy human individuals. Sequencing used immunoSEQ multiplex PCR; TCRdb keeps in-frame clones, though not all of them. The data show approximately 1.5 million clones, 98% seen once. The source material was naive CD4+ T cells sorted from blood. This sample's subset: CD45RA+ positively selected. The receptors shown here come from a man between 25 and 39 years old in good health.

The rearrangement joins TRBV4-1 to TRBJ2-3, with 9 bases lining up with TRBD2. V lost 3 bases to trimming and J lost 3 bases; unmatched junction nucleotides: 10. In germline, CDR1 is MGHRA, CDR2 YSYEKL. There are 17 residues in the CDR3. The CDR3 loop reads CASSHRGIAGATDTQYF. The CDR3 DNA is TGCGCCAGCAGCCACCGGGGGATAGCGGGAGCGACAGATACGCAGTATTTT.

In the case of this clone: Additional DNA sequences in this sample encode the identical CDR3. The chain uses TRBV27 and TRBJ2-1; D is ambiguous. Germline V gene lookup returns CDR1 MNHEY and CDR2 SMNVEV (reference sequence). The CDR3 is made up of 13 amino acids. The V gene lost 3 bases and the J gene lost 4 bases, with 7 bases spanning the gap. The CDR3 sequence is CASSFPPYNEQFF. The CDR3 bases are TGTGCCAGCAGTTTTCCCCCGTACAATGAGCAGTTCTTC.

The chain recombines TRBV5-1 with TRBJ2-2; D not resolved. From germline, CDR1 is SGHRS and CDR2 YFSETQ. Trimming cost V 0 bases and J 5 bases, with 8 bases left between them. CDR3 length equals 14 residues. The CDR3 coding sequence is TGCGCCAGCAGCTTGGCGAGGTTAACCGGGGAGCTGTTTTTT. Protein product: CASSLARLTGELFF.

The gene calls are TRBV5-1 and TRBJ2-5; 15 nucleotides agree with TRBD2. This CDR3 comprises 17 residues. After removal of 2 bases from V and 3 bases from J, the junction contained 5 bases not matched to a gene. The germline CDR1 and CDR2 sequences are SGHRS and YFSETQ. CDR3 nucleotide sequence: TGCGCCAGCAGCTTAGGACTAGCGGGAGGGTCAAAAGAGACCCAGTACTTC. Translation gives CASSLGLAGGSKETQYF.

The V call is TRBV28, the J call TRBJ2-3; D is unclear. The V end lost 3 bases, the J end lost 5 bases, and 18 bases lay between the germline ends. The CDR3 sequence is 16 residues long. The germline CDR1 and CDR2 sequences are MDHEN and SYDVKM. The CDR3 nucleotides are TGTGCCAGCAGTTTTTTGGACCTACGCTCTGAAGATACGCAGTATTTT. It codes for CASSFLDLRSEDTQYF.

V gene TRBV7-9 combines with J gene TRBJ1-2; weak D call: TRBD1 (5 bases). Germline-derived CDR1 and CDR2 are SEHNR and FQNEAQ (reference sequence). Trimming shortened V by 1 base and J by 6 bases, and 12 bases separated the two germline ends. The CDR3 runs 14 residues. CDR3 nucleotide sequence: TGTGCCAGCAGCTTAGGTGGAGGGACCAATGGCTACACCTTC. It translates to CASSLGGGTNGYTF.

The J gene is TRBJ1-2, the V gene TRBV9; no clear D. Germline CDR1 is SGDLS and CDR2 is YYNGEE. Trimming shortened V by 0 bases and J by 6 bases, and 12 bases separated the two germline ends. CDR3 length: 14 amino acids. The CDR3 bases are TGTGCCAGCAGCGTAGGAGTAGGGCGGGATGGCTACACCTTC. Translated: CASSVGVGRDGYTF. Variable domain in full (rest from reference TRBV9 and TRBJ1-2): DSGVTQTPKHLITATGQRVTLRCSPRSGDLSVYWYQQSLDQGLQFLIQYYNGEERAKGNILERFSAQQFPDLHSELNLSSLELGDSALYFCASSVGVGRDGYTFGSGTRLTVV.

The chain uses TRBV29-1 and TRBJ1-4; D not resolved. The CDR3 length is 12 residues. V was clipped by 5 bases and J by 8 bases, with 12 bases between them. The germline V gene encodes CDR1 SQVTM and CDR2 ANQGSEA. The DNA of the CDR3 is TGCAGCGTTTCCAACCGAAGCGAAAAACTGTTTTTT. Protein: CSVSNRSEKLFF.

This clone appeared a single time. The chain has TRBV5-6 and TRBJ1-4; TRBD1 aligns across 7 bases. The CDR3 runs 14 residues. Germline trimming cut 4 bases from V and 7 bases from J; bases unmatched to any gene: 7. Germline lookup yields CDR1 SGHDT and CDR2 YYEEEE. CDR3 nucleotide sequence: TGTGCCAGCAGCCAGCGGGGACAGATTGAAAAACTGTTTTTT. This gives the protein CASSQRGQIEKLFF. Full variable domain (remainder filled in from reference TRBV5-6 and TRBJ1-4): DAGVTQSPTHLIKTRGQQVTLRCSPKSGHDTVSWYQQALGQGPQFIFQYYEEEERQRGNFPDRFSGHQFPNYSSELNVNALLLGDSALYLCASSQRGQIEKLFFGSGTQLSVL.

The V and J genes are TRBV6-6 and TRBJ1-3; maybe TRBD1 (5 bases). The germline V gene encodes CDR1 MNHNY and CDR2 SVGAGI (reference sequence). The germline V and J ends were trimmed by 2 bases and 4 bases, with 12 bases remaining between them. The CDR3 has 15 amino acids. CDR3 coding DNA: TGTGCCAGCAGTTACCCGACAGATATCGGAAACACCATATATTTT. Its translation is CASSYPTDIGNTIYF.

This clone was detected only once. The rearrangement uses TRBV6-5 and TRBJ2-7, with TRBD1 matching 7 bases. The CDR3 loop spans 14 amino acids. Trimming took 6 bases from V and 6 from J; bases not matched to a gene: 11. Germline V CDR1 and CDR2: MNHEY, SVGAGI. CDR3 DNA: TGTGCCAGCAGCCGTGGACAGGTTCCCGCCGAGCAGTACTTC. It is translated as CASSRGQVPAEQYF.

The chain recombines TRBV2 with TRBJ2-7; 9 nucleotides line up with TRBD1. Trimming at V came to 8 bases and at J to 7 bases, leaving 9 bases not matched to a gene. The CDR3 has 13 amino acids. The germline V gene has CDR1 SNHLY and CDR2 FYNNEI. CDR3 coding DNA: TGTGCCAGCTTAAGGGAGACAGGGGGTGAGCAGTACTTC. Amino acid sequence: CASLRETGGEQYF.

As DNA, the CDR3 is TGTGCCAGCAGTGTCTCCTACGAGCAGTACTTC. Its translation: CASSVSYEQYF. V usage is TRBV27 and J usage is TRBJ2-7; unclear D gene. The CDR3 loop spans 11 amino acids. The germline CDR1 and CDR2 sequences are MNHEY and SMNVEV (reference sequence). The germline V and J ends were trimmed by 5 bases and 0 bases, with 2 bases remaining between them.

This clone was recorded only once. The genes are TRBV9 and TRBJ1-5; no clear D. Germline lookup yields CDR1 SGDLS and CDR2 YYNGEE. Between the trimmed V and J ends, which lost 0 bases and 4 bases, there was a span of 5 bases. CDR3 length: 13 amino acids. CDR3 sequence: CASSVAQNQPQHF. The DNA of the CDR3 is TGTGCCAGCAGCGTAGCTCAAAATCAGCCCCAGCATTTT.

V gene TRBV5-4 combines with J gene TRBJ2-2; D unresolved. Trimming removed 0 bases at V and 4 bases at J, with 7 bases between. Germline CDR1 is SGHNT and CDR2 is YYREEE (reference sequence). The CDR3 covers 14 residues. The CDR3, as DNA: TGTGCCAGCAGCTTGGCCCAGCGCACCGGGGAGCTGTTTTTT. The encoded protein is CASSLAQRTGELFF. The full variable domain, rest sourced from reference TRBV5-4 and TRBJ2-2, is ETGVTQSPTHLIKTRGQQVTLRCSSQSGHNTVSWYQQALGQGPQFIFQYYREEENGRGNFPPRFSGLQFPNYSSELNVNALELDDSALYLCASSLAQRTGELFFGEGSRLTVL.

This rearrangement joins TRBV6-5 to TRBJ2-3; D remains ambiguous. Germline V gene data show CDR1 as MNHEY and CDR2 as SVGAGI. The CDR3 spans 13 residues. The V end lost 7 bases, the J end lost 0 bases, and 8 bases lay between the germline ends. Here the CDR3 reads CASTDPSTDTQYF. The CDR3 bases are TGTGCCAGCACGGATCCCAGCACAGATACGCAGTATTTT.

The chain links TRBV5-1 to TRBJ1-5; D is unclear. CDR3 length equals 16 residues. CDR1 and CDR2 from the germline V gene are SGHRS and YFSETQ. With 0 bases removed from V and 4 bases from J, the gap between germline ends came to 14 bases. The CDR3 coding sequence is TGCGCCAGCAGCTTGGATGGCAGAGGCCCAAATCAGCCCCAGCATTTT. Protein sequence: CASSLDGRGPNQPQHF.

The CDR3 bases are TGTGCCAGCAGCTTAGTAAGGGTAGCGGGAGGCGAGCAGTACTTC. Amino acid sequence: CASSLVRVAGGEQYF. This chain connects TRBV7-2 to TRBJ2-7; the match to TRBD2 covers 10 bases. Looked up from germline, CDR1 is SGHTA and CDR2 is FQGNSA. V lost 1 base to trimming and J lost 6 bases; unmatched junction nucleotides: 6. The CDR3 spans 15 residues. The full variable domain, completed using reference TRBV7-2 and TRBJ2-7, is GAGVSQSPSNKVTEKGKDVELRCDPISGHTALYWYRQSLGQGLEFLIYFQGNSAPDKSGLPSDRFSAERTGGSVSTLTIQRTQQEDSAVYLCASSLVRVAGGEQYFGPGTRLTVT.

This chain joins TRBV11-2 and TRBJ2-3; D assignment may be TRBD1 or TRBD2 (5 bases each). The CDR3 totals 14 residues. From germline, CDR1 is SGHAT and CDR2 FQNNGV. V lost 5 bases, J lost 3 bases, and 12 bases lay in between. CDR3 in amino acids: CASSLQGATDTQYF. Here the CDR3 DNA reads TGTGCCAGCAGCCTCCAGGGAGCTACAGATACGCAGTATTTT. The full variable domain, completed using reference TRBV11-2 and TRBJ2-3, is EAGVAQSPRYKIIEKRQSVAFWCNPISGHATLYWYQQILGQGPKLLIQFQNNGVVDDSQLPKDRFSAERLKGVDSTLKIQPAKLEDSAVYLCASSLQGATDTQYFGPGTRLTVL.

The chain joins TRBV5-1 to TRBJ2-1; unclear D gene. The CDR3 covers 13 residues. Germline values: CDR1 SGHRS, CDR2 YFSETQ. Trimming took off 2 bases at V and 6 bases at J, with 9 bases between the two ends. The DNA for the CDR3 is TGCGCCAGCAGCTTAACCGTCGCCAATGAGCAGTTCTTC. Its translation: CASSLTVANEQFF.

This clone appeared a single time. The J gene is TRBJ2-7, the V gene TRBV10-1, with TRBD1 matching 8 bases. The CDR3 runs 15 residues. Germline lookup yields CDR1 WNHNN and CDR2 SYGVQD (reference sequence). J gave up 1 base and V 3 bases, and 5 bases lay outside the gene matches. The CDR3 DNA reads as TGCGCCAGCAGTGACTCGGGACAGGCGTCCTACGAGCAGTACTTC. It specifies CASSDSGQASYEQYF.

This chain links TRBV18 with TRBJ2-7, with 7 nucleotides matching TRBD2. With 3 bases clipped from V and 5 bases from J, the junction kept 4 bases outside the gene matches. This CDR3 spans 13 amino acids. Germline V gene data show CDR1 as KGHSH and CDR2 as LQKENI. The CDR3 DNA is TGTGCCAGCTCACCGCGGGAGACCCACGAGCAGTACTTC. Amino acids: CASSPRETHEQYF.

V usage is TRBV28 and J usage is TRBJ2-7; tentative D call: TRBD1 (5 bases). Between the trimmed V and J ends, which lost 3 bases and 0 bases, there was a span of 12 bases. The germline gives CDR1 MDHEN, CDR2 SYDVKM. The CDR3 length is 15 residues. Written as DNA, the CDR3 is TGTGCCAGCAGTTTTTGGACACAGAGCTCCTACGAGCAGTACTTC. It yields the protein CASSFWTQSSYEQYF.

The chain has TRBV6-5 and TRBJ1-2, with D possibly matching TRBD1 (6 bases). The CDR3 is made up of 14 amino acids. Germline CDR1 is MNHEY and CDR2 is SVGAGI. Trimming took off 6 bases at V and 2 bases at J, with 13 bases between the two ends. The CDR3 reads CASSPRQENYGYTF. As DNA, the CDR3 is TGTGCCAGCAGCCCCCGACAGGAGAACTATGGCTACACCTTC.

This chain connects TRBV29-1 to TRBJ2-1, with D unclear. V lost 7 bases, J lost 1 base, and 11 bases lay in between. The CDR3 length is 13 residues. CDR1 is SQVTM, CDR2 ANQGSEA, per germline. CDR3 protein: CSASPQSYNEQFF. CDR3 nucleotides: TGCAGCGCGTCCCCTCAATCCTACAATGAGCAGTTCTTC.

This chain's CDR3 is CASSPNTVTEAFF. CDR3 in DNA: TGCGCCAGCAGTCCGAATACCGTCACTGAAGCTTTCTTT. The rearrangement links TRBV5-1 to TRBJ1-1; D gene uncertain. The germline V gene has CDR1 SGHRS and CDR2 YFSETQ. The length of the CDR3 is 13 residues. Between the trimmed V and J ends, which lost 5 bases and 4 bases, there was a span of 12 bases.

This clone was counted a single time. The V and J genes are TRBV29-1 and TRBJ2-1; 9 bases align to TRBD2. The V segment lost 6 bases and the J segment 4 bases; nucleotides outside the gene matches: 7. The CDR3 is 14 amino acids. Germline CDR1 reads SQVTM; CDR2 reads ANQGSEA. The DNA of the CDR3 is TGCAGCGTCAATAGCGGGAGAGGGTACAATGAGCAGTTCTTC. Translation gives CSVNSGRGYNEQFF.

The chain couples TRBV11-2 to TRBJ2-7; TRBD2 matches at 11 bases. Germline values: CDR1 SGHAT, CDR2 FQNNGV. The CDR3 covers 14 residues. V lost 6 bases, J lost 5 bases, and 6 bases stayed unmatched. This chain's CDR3 is CASSPTSGSNEQYF. The DNA for the CDR3 is TGTGCCAGCAGTCCTACTAGCGGGAGTAACGAGCAGTACTTC.

The rearrangement uses TRBV9 and TRBJ1-5, with TRBD1 as a possible D gene (5 bases). V lost 3 bases and J lost 0, with 10 bases in between. The CDR3 loop spans 15 amino acids. Germline assignment: CDR1 SGDLS and CDR2 YYNGEE. CDR3 loop: CASSAGGLSNQPQHF. The CDR3 DNA reads as TGTGCCAGCAGCGCCGGGGGTCTTAGCAATCAGCCCCAGCATTTT.

The CDR3 protein is CASSFMNTEAFF. The DNA of the CDR3 is TGTGCCAGCAGCTTCATGAACACTGAAGCTTTCTTT. The chain links TRBV5-6 to TRBJ1-1; D not certain. The V and J ends lost 2 bases and 0 bases respectively, with 2 bases between them. Looked up from germline, CDR1 is SGHDT and CDR2 is YYEEEE. The CDR3 spans 12 residues.